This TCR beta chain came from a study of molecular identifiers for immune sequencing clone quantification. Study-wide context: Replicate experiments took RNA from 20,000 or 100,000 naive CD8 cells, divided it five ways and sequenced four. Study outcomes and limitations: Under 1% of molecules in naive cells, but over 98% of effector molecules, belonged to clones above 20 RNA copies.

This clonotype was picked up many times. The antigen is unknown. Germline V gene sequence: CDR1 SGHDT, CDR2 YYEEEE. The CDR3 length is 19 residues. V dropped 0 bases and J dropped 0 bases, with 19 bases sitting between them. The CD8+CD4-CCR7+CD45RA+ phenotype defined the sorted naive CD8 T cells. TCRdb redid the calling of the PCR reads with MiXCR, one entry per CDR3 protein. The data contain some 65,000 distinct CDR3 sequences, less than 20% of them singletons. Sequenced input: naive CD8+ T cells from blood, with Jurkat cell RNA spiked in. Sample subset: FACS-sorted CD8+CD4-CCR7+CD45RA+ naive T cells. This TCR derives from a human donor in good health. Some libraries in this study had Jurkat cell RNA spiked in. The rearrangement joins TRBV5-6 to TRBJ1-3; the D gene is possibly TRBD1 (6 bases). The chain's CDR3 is CASSLVTGSRILSGNTIYF. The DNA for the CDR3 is TGTGCCAGCAGCTTGGTAACAGGGTCCCGAATTCTCTCTGGAAACACCATATATTTT.